This T cell receptor beta chain originates from a study of human T cells and chemical hapten exposure (dated by TCRdb to about 2021). With regard to the full study: For sensitization, 2% DPC in acetone was applied to a roughly 2 cm by roughly 2 cm area of upper inner arm skin. Throughout the study period of around 25 weeks, patients also received therapeutic DPC doses to the scalp every week. Patch testing was done on the upper back using Finn chambers containing 0.01% DPC, and results were scored after 6 days according to International Contact Dermatitis Research Group standards. Most of the patients in the cohort were female, and the cohort covered alopecia areata with under or over 50% scalp involvement, alopecia totalis and alopecia universalis. Libraries were pooled for sequencing, and per-sample TCR yields varied mainly because of small differences in library volumes within the pool. Peripheral blood TCR repertoire changes were tracked in vivo in alopecia patients during primary and secondary sensitization to the hapten diphenylcyclopropenone (DPC). Blood samples were taken from patients before sensitization (week 0) and then at 2, 6 and about 24 weeks after DPC sensitization. For TCR sequencing, blood came from 25 to 30 alopecia patients at anywhere from one to four time points (pre-sensitization, 2, 6 and 24 weeks).

Note on this clonotype: Its antigen is not yet known. Base qualities are not recorded, but no much larger clone differs from it by a single base.

The protocol used for the library was RACE. The sequencing machine was a NextSeq 500. During library preparation, unique molecular identifiers were attached to individual cDNA molecules so that TCRs could be counted in a quantitative, reproducible way. Both TCR alpha and TCR beta chains were sequenced from each blood RNA sample. As for the original processing: The median number of TCRs per sample was roughly 100,000, ranging from about 20,000 to 690,600. The Decombinator software suite was used to annotate the V, J and CDR3 of the TCR reads. For the PS versus PT1 abundance plots, all samples were subsampled to the same number of TCRs (28,000). Expanded TCRs were defined as absent before sensitization and observed at least eight times at the 2-week time point. In TCRdb, the public reads were trimmed at Q25 with fastp and aligned with MiXCR, with productive beta chains retained. Entries that share a CDR3 protein sequence are merged under the most common genes and DNA. The V and J calls come from TCRdb's annotation, not from the publication. The sample table contains tens of thousands of distinct CDR3 sequences; only one count was recorded for roughly 9.6% of them. The top ten clones comprise roughly 2.2% of the sample.

General findings and caveats noted by the study authors: DPC sensitization did not change the number of TCRs with a frequency above 1 in 1000, and there was no evidence of changes in global repertoire structure. Because all patients had alopecia, a presumed autoimmune disease, the immune response of the patients might differ from that of healthy individuals. The number of PT1 expanded TCRs positively correlated with patch test score, significant at thresholds 8, 16 and 32 but not 4. Expanded TCRs formed significantly more large CDR3 similarity clusters than pre-sensitization or healthy control sets, consistent with antigen-driven responses. After repeated subsampling, the strength of the expansion versus patch-test correlation and the threshold at which it became significant changed.

V lost 3 bases and J lost 11 bases; the stretch between them is 14 bases long. Per the germline V gene, SGHTA is the CDR1 and FQGNSA is the CDR2. Spanning cysteine to phenylalanine, the CDR3 consists of 13 amino acids. Only the CDR3 DNA stays, 39 bases, in frame from base 1. The sample's time point label is to be understood as: patch test 2, 6 weeks after DPC sensitization. The intended sense of this specimen's treatment or condition label: therapeutic diphenylcyclopropenone sensitization with weekly scalp DPC. At every patch-test visit, the blood draw took place before the patch test was put on. Eligible patients were aged 18 to 70, diagnosed with alopecia, deemed suitable for DPC therapy, and excluded if pregnant. Unfractionated whole blood was collected in Tempus Blood RNA tubes, and total RNA was extracted from that blood.

Sample: whole blood, taken in connection with sensitization to the hapten diphenylcyclopropenone (DPC). The clonotype originates from a man aged 40-49 years with alopecia areata. Some clones in this sample may be carry-over from other donors' samples. The chain links TRBV7-2 with TRBJ1-5; the D gene is possibly TRBD1, with 6 bases matching. The nucleotides are TGTGCCAGCAGCTTGTCCGGGGGGCCGACCCAGCATTTT. This yields the protein CASSLSGGPTQHF.